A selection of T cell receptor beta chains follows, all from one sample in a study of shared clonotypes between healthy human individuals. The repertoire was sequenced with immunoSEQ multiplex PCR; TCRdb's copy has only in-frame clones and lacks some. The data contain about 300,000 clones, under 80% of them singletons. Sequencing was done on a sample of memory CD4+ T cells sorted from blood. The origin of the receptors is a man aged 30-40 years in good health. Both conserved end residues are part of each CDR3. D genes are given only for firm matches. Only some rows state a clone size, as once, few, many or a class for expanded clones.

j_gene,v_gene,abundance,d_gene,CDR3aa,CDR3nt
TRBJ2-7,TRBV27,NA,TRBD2,CASSPLRGVSQYF,TGTGCCAGCAGCCCGCTCCGGGGGGTCTCCCAGTACTTC
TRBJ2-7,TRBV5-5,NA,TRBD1,CASSPGTGMGEQCF,TGTGCCAGCAGCCCGGGGACAGGGATGGGCGAGCAGTGCTTC
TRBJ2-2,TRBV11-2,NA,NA,CASSSIRTGELFF,TGTGCCAGCAGCTCGATACGAACCGGGGAGCTGTTTTTT
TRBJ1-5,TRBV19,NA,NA,CASSRRTDGDQPQHF,TGTGCCAGTAGTAGGAGGACAGATGGGGATCAGCCCCAGCATTTT
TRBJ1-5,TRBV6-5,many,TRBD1,CASSSHGGTGNQPQHF,TGTGCCAGCAGTTCGCACGGAGGGACAGGCAATCAGCCCCAGCATTTT
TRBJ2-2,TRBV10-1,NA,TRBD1,CASGTGYTGELFF,TGCGCCAGCGGGACAGGGTACACCGGGGAGCTGTTTTTT
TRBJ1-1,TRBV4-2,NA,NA,CASSQFGQSDTEAFF,TGTGCCAGCAGCCAATTTGGACAGAGCGACACTGAAGCTTTCTTT
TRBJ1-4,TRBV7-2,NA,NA,CASSLGVGKLFF,TGTGCCAGCAGCTTAGGCGTGGGAAAACTGTTTTTT
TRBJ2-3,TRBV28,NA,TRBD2,CASSLRLAGTDTQYF,TGTGCCAGCAGTCTGAGACTAGCGGGCACAGATACGCAGTATTTT
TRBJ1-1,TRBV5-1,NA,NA,CASSSHPGSNTEAFF,TGCGCCAGCAGCTCTCACCCAGGTTCTAACACTGAAGCTTTCTTT
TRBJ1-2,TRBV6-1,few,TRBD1,CASRGQGNGYTF,TGTGCCAGCAGGGGACAGGGGAATGGCTACACCTTC
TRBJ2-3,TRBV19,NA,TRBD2,CASVQRESADTQYF,TGTGCCAGTGTCCAGCGGGAGTCGGCAGATACGCAGTATTTT
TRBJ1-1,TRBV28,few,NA,CASSTRGQNKRQKAFF,TGTGCCAGCAGTACGCGGGGACAAAACAAAAGACAAAAAGCTTTCTTT
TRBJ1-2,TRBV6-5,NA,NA,CASTDGYGYTF,TGTGCCAGCACCGACGGGTATGGCTACACCTTC
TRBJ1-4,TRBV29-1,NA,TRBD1,CSVETGGSEKLFF,TGCAGCGTCGAGACAGGGGGGAGTGAAAAACTGTTTTTT
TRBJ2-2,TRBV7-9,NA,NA,CASSLAGSTGELFF,TGTGCCAGCAGCTTAGCTGGAAGCACCGGGGAGCTGTTTTTT
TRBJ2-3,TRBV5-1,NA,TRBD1,CASSLGAGTGRTDTQYF,TGCGCCAGCAGCTTGGGAGCAGGGACAGGACGGACAGATACGCAGTATTTT
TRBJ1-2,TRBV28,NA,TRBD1,CASTERGQGAYGYTF,TGTGCCAGCACTGAACGGGGGCAGGGGGCGTATGGCTACACCTTC
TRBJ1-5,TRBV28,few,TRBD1,CASSQTGGLSNQPQHF,TGTGCCAGCAGCCAAACAGGGGGGCTGAGCAATCAGCCCCAGCATTTT